This TCR beta chain is from a study of cytomegalovirus exposure and HLA in healthy donors. Study-level findings and limits: Reports indicate that TCR beta sequences accurately predicted the HLA-A and HLA-B alleles of most subjects. Equally common other TCR beta chains were less clonally expanded than HLA-associated ones, a later analysis found.

This clone was recorded once. As yet, its antigen is unknown. Though probably carrying unrecorded immune exposures, donors were nominally healthy at sampling. PCR primers comprised 60 Vbeta and 13 Jbeta primers. Some clones are missing from TCRdb's copy, which holds only in-frame ones; the method was immunoSEQ multiplex PCR. The table includes some 140,000 clones, around 80% detected once. Germline-derived CDR1 and CDR2 are ENHRY and SYGVKD. The CDR3 sequence is 16 residues long. V lost 0 bases to trimming and J lost 2 bases; unmatched junction nucleotides: 3. Sequencing used PBMCs. The sequence came from a middle-aged woman in good health and CMV-seronegative. The chain uses TRBV10-3 and TRBJ1-5; the match to TRBD1 covers 8 bases. CDR3 bases: TGTGCCATCAGTGAGTCGACAGGGGAGCGCAATCAGCCCCAGCATTTT. Translation gives CAISESTGERNQPQHF.